The 9 T cell receptor beta chains given below trace back to one sample, sequenced in a study of blood T cell repertoires in COVID-19 (TCRdb year 2020). The protocol used for the library was the immunoSEQ multiplex PCR assay. TCRdb obtained this table from immuneACCESS and retained in-frame rearrangements with V and J assigned. These tables miss some clones; where compared with another copy, unresolved V genes account for less than half of the shortfall, and the remainder is unexplained. This sample is represented by around 180,000 clones; 84% of them were singletons. Of the sample, 9.5% to 15% falls within the top ten clones. The specimen was PBMCs or T cells enriched from blood (not recorded which). These receptors all come from a man aged 45-65 years who had recovered from COVID-19.

This clone was seen once. The genes are TRBV19 and TRBJ1-1; 7 nucleotides agree with TRBD1. Germline V lookup: CDR1 LNHDA, CDR2 SQIVND (reference sequence). J gave up 6 bases and V 1 base, and 5 bases lay outside the gene matches. The CDR3 runs to 14 residues. CDR3 amino acids: CASSIADRVSEAFF. The DNA for the CDR3 is TGTGCCAGTAGTATAGCTGACAGGGTCTCTGAAGCTTTCTTT.

The genes are TRBV6-5 and TRBJ1-6; D is perhaps TRBD1 (6 bases). The CDR3 contains 14 residues. Germline values: CDR1 MNHEY, CDR2 SVGAGI. V lost 6 bases, J lost 9 bases, and 15 bases lay in between. In DNA, the CDR3 is TGTGCCAGCAGGGACCCTCGGGGGGCTTCACCCCTCCACTTT. This codes for CASRDPRGASPLHF.

This clone was seen once. The chain recombines TRBV7-9 with TRBJ1-1; no clear D. Germline CDR1 is SEHNR and CDR2 is FQNEAQ (reference sequence). This CDR3 has 12 residues. V was clipped by 4 bases and J by 4 bases, with 7 bases between them. CDR3 amino acids: CASSYLGTEAFF. CDR3 nucleotide sequence: TGTGCCAGCAGCTATCTAGGCACTGAAGCTTTCTTT.

This chain uses TRBV3-1 (or the pseudogene TRBV3-2) with TRBJ1-2, with unresolved D. Germline CDR1 reads LGHDT; CDR2 reads YNNKEL (reference sequence). Trimming removed 4 bases at V and 2 bases at J, with 14 bases between. The CDR3 runs 15 residues. The CDR3 reads CASSPVVGGNYGYTF. The CDR3 DNA reads as TGTGCCAGCAGCCCGGTTGTGGGAGGGAACTATGGCTACACCTTC.

This clone has only a few counts. CDR3 protein: CASTPGGRTYNEQFF. CDR3 DNA sequence: TGTGCCAGCACCCCGGGTGGAAGGACCTACAATGAGCAGTTCTTC. This chain joins TRBV28 and TRBJ2-1; no definite D call. V dropped 7 bases and J dropped 2 bases, with 15 bases sitting between them. The length of the CDR3 is 15 residues. Germline V gives CDR1 MDHEN, CDR2 SYDVKM.

V and J are TRBV5-1 and TRBJ1-6, with TRBD1 matching over 9 bases. V was pared by 1 base and J by 7 bases, with 6 bases of the junction left unmatched. The CDR3 length is 16 residues. Germline V CDR1 and CDR2: SGHRS, YFSETQ. Here the CDR3 reads CASSLWGGQGNSPLHF. The CDR3 DNA reads TGCGCCAGCAGCTTGTGGGGGGGACAGGGAAATTCACCCCTCCACTTT.

The chain carries TRBV21-1 and TRBJ2-2; the DNA was not used to check the table's D call, TRBD2. TRBV21-1 corresponds to a pseudogene. There are 16 residues in the CDR3. CDR3 sequence reads: CASSFGSAKPTGELFF. The CDR3 nucleotides read TGTGCCAGCAGCTTCGGGTCAGCGAAGCCCACCGGGGAGCTGTTTTTT.

The rearrangement uses TRBV18 and TRBJ1-1, with D perhaps matching TRBD1 (6 bases). Germline-derived CDR1 and CDR2 are KGHSH and LQKENI. V shed 6 bases and J shed 3 bases, with 17 bases lying between them. CDR3 length: 15 residues. CDR3 sequence reads: CASSHGAGADTEAFF. CDR3 sequence (DNA): TGTGCCAGCTCTCACGGGGCAGGGGCAGACACTGAAGCTTTCTTT.

The J gene is TRBJ2-6, the V gene TRBV3-1 (or the pseudogene TRBV3-2); a possible D gene is TRBD1 (6 bases). The CDR3 sequence is 15 residues long. Germline CDR1 LGHDT, CDR2 YNNKEL (reference sequence). V lost 6 bases and J lost 2, with 11 bases in between. CDR3 DNA sequence: TGTGCCAGCAGTCCAGGGGTTGCTGGGGCCAACGTCCTGACTTTC. The encoded protein is CASSPGVAGANVLTF.